The clone carrying this TCR beta chain was seen more than once but under ten times. What it recognizes is unknown. V was trimmed by 5 bases and J by 7 bases, leaving 12 bases between them. Germline-derived CDR1 and CDR2 are MNHEY and SMNVEV (reference sequence). The CDR3 is 14 amino acids. This specimen comes from a study of metastatic and nonmetastatic thyroid tumors. Findings and caveats of the study: Malignant thyroid tumors reportedly exceeded benign nodules significantly in TCR beta diversity, with the difference appearing in blood and tumor.

Authors' processing steps: A papillary thyroid cancer distant-metastasis classifier was built from CDR3 differences across clinicopathological groups. TCRdb re-processed the PCR reads through MiXCR. The V and J calls come from TCRdb's annotation, not from the publication. The sample carries some 15,000 clones, around 29% recorded once. Ahead of thyroid surgery, no patient had received treatment of any kind. The clonotype originates from a female donor with papillary thyroid cancer or a benign thyroid nodule (not recorded which). Some clones in this sample may be carry-over from other donors' samples. The sample consisted of tumor tissue. The chain uses TRBV27 and TRBJ1-6, with D possibly matching TRBD1 (5 bases). The DNA for the CDR3 is TGTGCCAGCAGTCCTGGGACCTCCAATTCACCCCTCCACTTT. Translation: CASSPGTSNSPLHF.